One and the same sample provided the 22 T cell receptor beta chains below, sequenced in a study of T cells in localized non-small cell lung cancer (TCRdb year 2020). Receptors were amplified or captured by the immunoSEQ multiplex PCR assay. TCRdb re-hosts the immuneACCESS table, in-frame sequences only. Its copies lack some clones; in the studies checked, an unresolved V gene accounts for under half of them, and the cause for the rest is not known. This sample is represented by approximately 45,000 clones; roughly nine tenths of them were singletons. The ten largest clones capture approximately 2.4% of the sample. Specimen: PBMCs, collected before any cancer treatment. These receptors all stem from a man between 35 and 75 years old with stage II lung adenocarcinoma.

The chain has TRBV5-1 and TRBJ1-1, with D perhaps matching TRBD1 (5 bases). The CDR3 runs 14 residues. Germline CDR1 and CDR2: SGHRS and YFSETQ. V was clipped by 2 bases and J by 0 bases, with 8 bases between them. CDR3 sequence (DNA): TGCGCCAGCAGCTTTTCAGGGTTGAACACTGAAGCTTTCTTT. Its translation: CASSFSGLNTEAFF.

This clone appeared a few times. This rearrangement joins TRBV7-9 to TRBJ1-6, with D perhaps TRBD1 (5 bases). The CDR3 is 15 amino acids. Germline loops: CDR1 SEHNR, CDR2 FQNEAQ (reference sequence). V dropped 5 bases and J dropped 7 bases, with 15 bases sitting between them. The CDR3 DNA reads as TGTGCCAGCAGCCCATTGGGGGTGGGAAATTCACCCCTCCACTTT. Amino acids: CASSPLGVGNSPLHF.

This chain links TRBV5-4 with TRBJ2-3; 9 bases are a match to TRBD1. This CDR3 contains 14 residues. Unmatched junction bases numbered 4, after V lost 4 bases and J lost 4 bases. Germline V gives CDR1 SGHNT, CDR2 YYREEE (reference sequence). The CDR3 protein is CASSMTGGADTQYF. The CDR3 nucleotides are TGTGCCAGCAGCATGACAGGGGGTGCAGATACGCAGTATTTT.

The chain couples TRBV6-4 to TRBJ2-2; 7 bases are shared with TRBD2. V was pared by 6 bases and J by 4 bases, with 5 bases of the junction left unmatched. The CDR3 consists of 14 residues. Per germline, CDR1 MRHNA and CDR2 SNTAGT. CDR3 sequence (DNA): TGTGCCAGCAGCAGGGAGGGAAGCACCGGGGAGCTGTTTTTT. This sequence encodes CASSREGSTGELFF.

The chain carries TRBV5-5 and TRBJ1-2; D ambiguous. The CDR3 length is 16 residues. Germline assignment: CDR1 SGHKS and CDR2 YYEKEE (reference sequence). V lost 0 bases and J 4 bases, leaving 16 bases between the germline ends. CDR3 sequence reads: CASSLERTLRSYGYTF. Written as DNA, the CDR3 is TGTGCCAGCAGCTTGGAGAGGACCCTCCGGTCCTATGGCTACACCTTC.

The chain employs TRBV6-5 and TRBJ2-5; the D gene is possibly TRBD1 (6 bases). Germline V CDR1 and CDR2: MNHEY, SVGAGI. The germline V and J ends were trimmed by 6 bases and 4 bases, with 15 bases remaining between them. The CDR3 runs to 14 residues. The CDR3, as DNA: TGTGCCAGCAGCTCCGGGACATCTGGAGAGACCCAGTACTTC. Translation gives CASSSGTSGETQYF.

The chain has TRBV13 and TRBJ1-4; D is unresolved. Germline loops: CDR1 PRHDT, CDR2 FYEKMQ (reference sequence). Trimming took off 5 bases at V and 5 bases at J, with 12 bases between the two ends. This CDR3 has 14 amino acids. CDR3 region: CASSNDVGNEKLFF. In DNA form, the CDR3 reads TGTGCCAGCAGCAACGATGTCGGAAATGAAAAACTGTTTTTT.

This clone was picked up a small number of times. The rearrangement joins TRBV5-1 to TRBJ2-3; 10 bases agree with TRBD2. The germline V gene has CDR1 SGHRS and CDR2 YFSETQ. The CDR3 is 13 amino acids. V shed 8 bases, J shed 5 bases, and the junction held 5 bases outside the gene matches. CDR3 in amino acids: CARSGGAIDTQYF. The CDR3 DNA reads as TGCGCCAGGAGCGGGGGGGCAATAGATACGCAGTATTTT.

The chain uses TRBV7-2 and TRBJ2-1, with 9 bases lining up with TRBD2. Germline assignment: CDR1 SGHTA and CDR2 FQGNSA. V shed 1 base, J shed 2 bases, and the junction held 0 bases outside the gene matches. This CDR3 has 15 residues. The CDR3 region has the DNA TGTGCCAGCAGCTTAGGCGGGGGGGCCTACAATGAGCAGTTCTTC. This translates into CASSLGGGAYNEQFF.

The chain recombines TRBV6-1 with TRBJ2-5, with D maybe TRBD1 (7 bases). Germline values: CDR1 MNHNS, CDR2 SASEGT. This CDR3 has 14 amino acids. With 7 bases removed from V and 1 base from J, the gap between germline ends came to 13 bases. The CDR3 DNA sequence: TGTGCCAGCACGCGGGGACAGCTCCAAGAGACCCAGTACTTC. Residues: CASTRGQLQETQYF.

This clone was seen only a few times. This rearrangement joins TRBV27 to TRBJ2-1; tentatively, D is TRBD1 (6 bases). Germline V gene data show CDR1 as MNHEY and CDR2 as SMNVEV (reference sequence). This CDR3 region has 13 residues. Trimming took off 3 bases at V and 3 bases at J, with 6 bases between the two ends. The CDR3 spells CASSLDSYNEQFF. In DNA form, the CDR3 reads TGTGCCAGCAGTTTGGACAGCTACAATGAGCAGTTCTTC.

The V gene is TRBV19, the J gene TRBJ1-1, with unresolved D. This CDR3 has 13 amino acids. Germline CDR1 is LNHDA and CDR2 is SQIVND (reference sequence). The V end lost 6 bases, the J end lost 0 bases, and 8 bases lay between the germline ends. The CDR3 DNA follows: TGTGCCAGTAGGTTACGCCTGAACACTGAAGCTTTCTTT. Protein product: CASRLRLNTEAFF.

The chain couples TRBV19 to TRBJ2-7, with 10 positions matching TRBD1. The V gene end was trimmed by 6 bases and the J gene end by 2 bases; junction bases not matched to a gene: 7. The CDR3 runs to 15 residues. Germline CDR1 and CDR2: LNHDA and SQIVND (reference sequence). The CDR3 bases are TGTGCCAGTAGACACCGGGACAGGGGAACCTACGAGCAGTACTTC. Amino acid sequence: CASRHRDRGTYEQYF.

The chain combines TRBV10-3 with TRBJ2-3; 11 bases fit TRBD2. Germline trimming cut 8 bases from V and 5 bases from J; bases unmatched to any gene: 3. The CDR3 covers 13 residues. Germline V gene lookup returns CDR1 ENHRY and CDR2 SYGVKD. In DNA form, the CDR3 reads TGTGCCATCGGGACTAGCGGTCGAGATACGCAGTATTTT. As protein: CAIGTSGRDTQYF.

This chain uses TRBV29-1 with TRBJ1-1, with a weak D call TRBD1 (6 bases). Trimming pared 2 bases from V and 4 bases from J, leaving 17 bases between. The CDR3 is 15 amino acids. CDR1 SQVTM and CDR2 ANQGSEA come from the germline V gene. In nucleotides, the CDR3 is TGCAGCGTTGAAAACTCCTTTATGGGGGCCACTGAAGCTTTCTTT. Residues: CSVENSFMGATEAFF.

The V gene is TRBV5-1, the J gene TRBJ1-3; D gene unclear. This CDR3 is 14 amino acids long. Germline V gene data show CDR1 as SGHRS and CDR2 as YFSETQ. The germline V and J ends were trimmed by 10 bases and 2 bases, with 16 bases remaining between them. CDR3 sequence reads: CAPQVPNAGNTIYF. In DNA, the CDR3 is TGCGCCCCCCAGGTACCAAACGCTGGAAACACCATATATTTT. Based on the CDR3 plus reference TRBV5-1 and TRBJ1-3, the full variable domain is KAGVTQTPRYLIKTRGQQVTLSCSPISGHRSVSWYQQTPGQGLQFLFEYFSETQRNKGNFPGRFSGRQFSNSRSEMNVSTLELGDSALYLCAPQVPNAGNTIYFGEGSWLTVV.

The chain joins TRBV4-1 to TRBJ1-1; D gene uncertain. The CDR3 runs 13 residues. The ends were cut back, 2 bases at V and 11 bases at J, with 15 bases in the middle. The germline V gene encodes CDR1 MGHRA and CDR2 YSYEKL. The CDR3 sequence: CASSQTNDRRAFF. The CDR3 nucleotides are TGCGCCAGCAGCCAAACCAATGATCGACGGGCTTTCTTT.

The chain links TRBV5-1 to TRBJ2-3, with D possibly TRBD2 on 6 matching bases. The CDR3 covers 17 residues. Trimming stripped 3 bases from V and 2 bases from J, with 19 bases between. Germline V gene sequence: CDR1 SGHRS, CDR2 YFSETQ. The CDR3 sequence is CASSSPMGEEYTDTQYF. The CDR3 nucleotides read TGCGCCAGCAGCTCCCCCATGGGGGAGGAATACACAGATACGCAGTATTTT.

In DNA form, the CDR3 reads TGCGCCAGCAGCCAAGAGGGGGGACAGGGAAGGTATGGATATGGCTACACCTTC. Its protein product is CASSQEGGQGRYGYGYTF. V gene TRBV4-1 combines with J gene TRBJ1-2; 9 nucleotides line up with TRBD1. Germline V gene lookup returns CDR1 MGHRA and CDR2 YSYEKL. V dropped 0 bases and J dropped 5; count of bases not matched to a gene: 13. This CDR3 has 18 amino acids.

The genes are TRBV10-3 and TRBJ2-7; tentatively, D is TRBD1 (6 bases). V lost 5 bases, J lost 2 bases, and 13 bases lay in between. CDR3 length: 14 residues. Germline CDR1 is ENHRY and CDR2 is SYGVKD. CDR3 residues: CAISPGTLTYEQYF. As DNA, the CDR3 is TGTGCCATCAGTCCCGGGACACTTACCTACGAGCAGTACTTC.

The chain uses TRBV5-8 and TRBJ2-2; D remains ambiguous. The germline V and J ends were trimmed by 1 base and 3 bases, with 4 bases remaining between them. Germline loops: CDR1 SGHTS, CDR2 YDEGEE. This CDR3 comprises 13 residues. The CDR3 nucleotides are TGTGCCAGCAGCTTGCCTCACACCGGGGAGCTGTTTTTT. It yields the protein CASSLPHTGELFF.

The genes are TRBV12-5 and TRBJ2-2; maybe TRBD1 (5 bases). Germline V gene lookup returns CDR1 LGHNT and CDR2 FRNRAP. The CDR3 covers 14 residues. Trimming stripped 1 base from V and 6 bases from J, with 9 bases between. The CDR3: CASGLGQFSGELFF. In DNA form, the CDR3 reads TGTGCTAGTGGTTTGGGACAGTTTTCCGGGGAGCTGTTTTTT.